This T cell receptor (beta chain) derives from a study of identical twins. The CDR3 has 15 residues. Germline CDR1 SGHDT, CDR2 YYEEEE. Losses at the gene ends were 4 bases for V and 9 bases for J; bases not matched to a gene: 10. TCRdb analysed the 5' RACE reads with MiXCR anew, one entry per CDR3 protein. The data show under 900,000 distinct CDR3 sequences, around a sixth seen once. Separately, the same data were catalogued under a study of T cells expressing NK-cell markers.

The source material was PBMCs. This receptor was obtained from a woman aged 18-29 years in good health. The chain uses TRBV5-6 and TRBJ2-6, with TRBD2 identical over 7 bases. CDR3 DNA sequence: TGTGCCAGCAGCCCACCCTGGGGAGGGAGCAACGTCCTGACTTTC. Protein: CASSPPWGGSNVLTF.